Shown below are 28 T cell receptor beta chains from a single sample sequenced in a study of shared clonotypes between healthy human individuals. Profiled with immunoSEQ multiplex PCR; TCRdb holds only in-frame clones, not every one. The sample lists 550,000 to 750,000 clones, around 90% occurring once. Positively selected for CCR7, the CD45RO-negative cells used as naive CD8 cells excluded terminally differentiated effector memory CD45RA+ cells. What was sequenced was naive CD8+ T cells sorted from blood. The receptor set was obtained from a man younger than 40 in good health.

The chain couples TRBV11-2 to TRBJ1-1; 7 bases fit TRBD1. The CDR3 sequence is 16 residues long. The V gene end was trimmed by 5 bases and the J gene end by 3 bases; junction bases not matched to a gene: 12. Looked up from germline, CDR1 is SGHAT and CDR2 is FQNNGV. CDR3 protein: CASSTEGALGHTEAFF. The CDR3 bases are TGTGCCAGCAGCACCGAGGGGGCTCTGGGGCACACTGAAGCTTTCTTT. The variable domain in full, completed from reference TRBV11-2 and TRBJ1-1, reads EAGVAQSPRYKIIEKRQSVAFWCNPISGHATLYWYQQILGQGPKLLIQFQNNGVVDDSQLPKDRFSAERLKGVDSTLKIQPAKLEDSAVYLCASSTEGALGHTEAFFGQGTRLTVV.

The chain joins TRBV21-1 to TRBJ2-4. TRBV21-1 is a pseudogene locus. The length of the CDR3 is 14 residues. CDR3 nucleotide sequence: TGTGCCAGCAGCCCCATAGACACTACAAACATTCAGTACTTC. Encoded protein: CASSPIDTTNIQYF.

This rearrangement joins TRBV14 to TRBJ2-1, with D unclear. Germline CDR1 is SGHDN and CDR2 is FVKESK. The CDR3 is made up of 16 amino acids. Trimming pared 0 bases from V and 4 bases from J, leaving 13 bases between. For the CDR3, the DNA is TGTGCCAGCAGCCAAGATGAGAGGCTATTATACAATGAGCAGTTCTTC. Its translation: CASSQDERLLYNEQFF.

The chain links TRBV27 to TRBJ2-7; D perhaps matches TRBD2 (5 bases). The CDR3 covers 14 residues. In germline, CDR1 is MNHEY, CDR2 SMNVEV (reference sequence). V lost 3 bases and J lost 3, with 12 bases in between. The CDR3 DNA reads TGTGCCAGCAGTTTCGGCGAGGGAAACTACGAGCAGTACTTC. Its translation is CASSFGEGNYEQYF.

The gene calls are TRBV2 and TRBJ2-7, with TRBD2 matching 11 bases. Trimming took 6 bases from V and 3 from J; bases not matched to a gene: 7. The germline V gene has CDR1 SNHLY and CDR2 FYNNEI. This CDR3 has 15 amino acids. DNA of the CDR3: TGTGCCAGCAGGGAGGGACTAGCGGCCTACTACGAGCAGTACTTC. Amino acid sequence: CASREGLAAYYEQYF.

This chain links TRBV2 with TRBJ2-1; D not certain. The CDR3 consists of 13 residues. The V gene's germline CDR1 is SNHLY and CDR2 FYNNEI. Trimming stripped 0 bases from V and 15 bases from J, with 15 bases between. CDR3 bases: TGTGCCAGCAGTGAAGCCGGACCCGAGAGACGGTTCTTC. It translates to CASSEAGPERRFF. The whole variable domain, filled in from reference TRBV2 and TRBJ2-1, reads EPEVTQTPSHQVTQMGQEVILRCVPISNHLYFYWYRQILGQKVEFLVSFYNNEISEKSEIFDDQFSVERPDGSNFTLKIRSTKLEDSAMYFCASSEAGPERRFFGPGTRLTVL.

This sequence joins TRBV7-9 and TRBJ2-1, with TRBD1 as a possible D gene (5 bases). The CDR3 covers 18 residues. The V gene lost 0 bases and the J gene lost 9 bases, with 24 bases spanning the gap. Germline CDR1 is SEHNR and CDR2 is FQNEAQ (reference sequence). In DNA form, the CDR3 reads TGTGCCAGCAGCTTAGCAGAGAAAGGGCCGCAGGGATACGGTGAGCAGTTCTTC. It specifies CASSLAEKGPQGYGEQFF.

The rearrangement links TRBV18 to TRBJ2-2; D gene uncertain. Germline CDR1 KGHSH, CDR2 LQKENI. CDR3 length: 15 residues. V lost 5 bases and J lost 6, with 16 bases in between. The CDR3 nucleotides are TGTGCCAGCTCAGGGCCAAGGGATGGATCCGGGGAGCTGTTTTTT. Protein: CASSGPRDGSGELFF.

V and J are TRBV4-1 and TRBJ2-7, with D maybe TRBD1 (5 bases). The germline CDR1 and CDR2 sequences are MGHRA and YSYEKL. Trimming left V 5 bases short and J 3 bases short, with 14 bases between. The CDR3 totals 14 residues. The CDR3 nucleotides are TGCGCCAGCAGCGCAAGGACATTGGGCTACGAGCAGTACTTC. Translating it yields CASSARTLGYEQYF.

The rearrangement joins TRBV2 to TRBJ2-7, with D hard to call. Germline V CDR1 and CDR2: SNHLY, FYNNEI. The CDR3 sequence is 12 residues long. Trimming removed 8 bases from V and 1 base from J, with 9 bases in between. CDR3 in amino acids: CASRPNSYEQYF. CDR3 in DNA: TGTGCCAGCCGACCTAATTCCTACGAGCAGTACTTC.

For the CDR3, the DNA is TGTGCCAGCAGTTTAAGGGACAGCAGCTACGAGCAGTACTTC. Protein product: CASSLRDSSYEQYF. The V gene is TRBV28, the J gene TRBJ2-7; 7 bases agree with TRBD1. V dropped 2 bases and J dropped 3; count of bases not matched to a gene: 4. The germline CDR1 and CDR2 sequences are MDHEN and SYDVKM. This CDR3 comprises 14 residues. Complete variable domain (other parts from reference TRBV28 and TRBJ2-7): DVKVTQSSRYLVKRTGEKVFLECVQDMDHENMFWYRQDPGLGLRLIYFSYDVKMKEKGDIPEGYSVSREKKERFSLILESASTNQTSMYLCASSLRDSSYEQYFGPGTRLTVT.

The chain uses TRBV7-3 and TRBJ2-3; no definite D call. This CDR3 comprises 13 residues. CDR1 is SGHTA and CDR2 is FQGTGA in the germline V gene. Trimming removed 5 bases at V and 6 bases at J, with 12 bases between. DNA for the CDR3: TGTGCCAGCAGCACGAATTATAGGGATACGCAGTATTTT. Its translation is CASSTNYRDTQYF.

The chain combines TRBV7-8 with TRBJ2-7; possibly TRBD1 or TRBD2 for D (6 bases each). This CDR3 has 17 residues. Trimming left V 1 base short and J 2 bases short, with 18 bases between. Germline assignment: CDR1 SGHVS and CDR2 FQNEAQ. CDR3 DNA sequence: TGTGCCAGCAGCTTAGATAGGGGGAGCGGGTTGACCTACGAGCAGTACTTC. Amino acid sequence: CASSLDRGSGLTYEQYF.

This chain uses TRBV6-5 with TRBJ1-1; D remains ambiguous. Germline assignment: CDR1 MNHEY and CDR2 SVGAGI. The CDR3 sequence is 12 residues long. The ends were cut back, 4 bases at V and 5 bases at J, with 8 bases in the middle. This chain's CDR3 is CASSFGETEAFF. CDR3 coding DNA: TGTGCCAGCAGTTTCGGGGAGACTGAAGCTTTCTTT.

The CDR3 here is CAWSGLRLDTSGINNYEQYF. The CDR3 DNA is TGTGCCTGGAGTGGGCTTCGACTGGATACTAGCGGGATAAACAACTACGAGCAGTACTTC. This chain connects TRBV30 to TRBJ2-7; 10 bases agree with TRBD2. Germline-derived CDR1 and CDR2 are GTSNPN and SVGIG (reference sequence). CDR3 length equals 20 residues. V trimming: 1 base; J trimming: 3 bases; junction bases outside the gene matches: 21.

The J gene is TRBJ2-1, the V gene TRBV7-9, with 11 bases matching TRBD2. Trimming removed 5 bases from V and 10 bases from J; junction bases left unmatched: 4. The CDR3 has 13 amino acids. Germline V gives CDR1 SEHNR, CDR2 FQNEAQ (reference sequence). CDR3 coding DNA: TGTGCCAGCAGCCCCGGGACTAGCGGAGAGCAGTTCTTC. Translating gives CASSPGTSGEQFF.

The chain combines TRBV7-9 with TRBJ1-1, with TRBD1 identical over 7 bases. The CDR3 is 16 amino acids. Germline assignment: CDR1 SEHNR and CDR2 FQNEAQ (reference sequence). Unmatched junction bases numbered 11, after V lost 7 bases and J lost 0 bases. CDR3 in amino acids: CASTHPLTGVNTEAFF. Here the CDR3 DNA reads TGTGCCAGCACCCACCCTCTCACAGGGGTGAACACTGAAGCTTTCTTT.

As concerns this clone: At one end the junction does not follow the germline gene, possibly because of a read error. The chain couples TRBV11-2 to TRBJ2-7, with 9 bases matching TRBD2. The germline V gene has CDR1 SGHAT and CDR2 FQNNGV. The CDR3 runs to 15 residues. CDR3 loop: CASTNPGLAAYGQYF. The CDR3 region has the DNA TGTGCCAGCACCAACCCGGGACTAGCAGCCTACGGGCAGTACTTC.

The chain employs TRBV25-1 and TRBJ2-7; TRBD1 aligns across 8 bases. V dropped 6 bases and J dropped 6; count of bases not matched to a gene: 10. CDR3 length equals 14 residues. Per the germline V gene, CDR1 is MGHDK and CDR2 is SYGVNS. The CDR3 DNA reads TGTGCCAGCAGGCAACAGGGGGTGGCGGCCGAGCAGTACTTC. Its translation is CASRQQGVAAEQYF.

The chain carries TRBV19 and TRBJ2-7, with a possible D match to TRBD2 (5 bases). Trimming stripped 7 bases from V and 5 bases from J, with 18 bases between. Germline V CDR1 and CDR2: LNHDA, SQIVND (reference sequence). This CDR3 comprises 14 residues. The CDR3 sequence is CASNTASEGNEQYF. CDR3 nucleotides: TGTGCCAGTAACACAGCCTCCGAGGGTAACGAGCAGTACTTC.

The chain links TRBV6-1 to TRBJ2-1; D is ambiguous. Trimming left V 1 base short and J 6 bases short, with 10 bases between. This CDR3 is built from 14 residues. Per germline, CDR1 MNHNS and CDR2 SASEGT. The DNA of the CDR3 is TGTGCCAGCAGTGAAGGGTGGAAAGGCAATGAGCAGTTCTTC. It translates to CASSEGWKGNEQFF.

The rearrangement uses TRBV29-1 and TRBJ1-1; D is ambiguous. Germline lookup yields CDR1 SQVTM and CDR2 ANQGSEA. V dropped 7 bases and J dropped 2 bases, with 8 bases sitting between them. The CDR3 totals 11 residues. CDR3 region: CSGRENTEAFF. In nucleotides, the CDR3 is TGCAGCGGTCGGGAAAACACTGAAGCTTTCTTT. The full variable domain, its missing parts supplied by reference TRBV29-1 and TRBJ1-1, is SAVISQKPSRDICQRGTSLTIQCQVDSQVTMMFWYRQQPGQSLTLIATANQGSEATYESGFVIDKFPISRPNLTFSTLTVSNMSPEDSSIYLCSGRENTEAFFGQGTRLTVV.

The rearrangement uses TRBV27 and TRBJ2-7; 7 bases map to TRBD1. The ends lost 3 bases at V and 6 bases at J; junction bases unmatched: 8. The length of the CDR3 is 14 residues. The germline CDR1 and CDR2 sequences are MNHEY and SMNVEV (reference sequence). CDR3 residues: CASSFDRAMGEQYF. CDR3 nucleotide sequence: TGTGCCAGCAGTTTTGACAGGGCCATGGGCGAGCAGTACTTC.

J is TRBJ2-7 and V is TRBV11-2; TRBD2 is a possible D gene (6 bases). The CDR3 is made up of 16 amino acids. Trimming pared 5 bases from V and 0 bases from J, leaving 17 bases between. Germline V gene sequence: CDR1 SGHAT, CDR2 FQNNGV. The CDR3 loop is CASSLPTPGDSYEQYF. CDR3 bases: TGTGCCAGCAGCCTCCCGACCCCGGGGGACTCCTACGAGCAGTACTTC.

This chain connects TRBV10-3 to TRBJ2-2; 7 bases map to TRBD2. Germline V gene data show CDR1 as ENHRY and CDR2 as SYGVKD. This CDR3 region has 15 residues. The junction had 5 bases not matched to a gene; V was cut back by 6 bases and J by 1 base. This CDR3 reads CAIRSSGENTGELFF. The CDR3 DNA reads TGTGCCATCAGGTCCAGCGGGGAGAACACCGGGGAGCTGTTTTTT.

This clone occurred a few times. The CDR3, as DNA: TGCGCCAGCAGCCAAGAATGGGCTAGCGGTCGCTACGAGCAGTACTTC. This translates into CASSQEWASGRYEQYF. The chain is built from TRBV4-1 and TRBJ2-7; TRBD2 aligns across 7 bases. The CDR3 is 16 residues long. Germline V gene data show CDR1 as MGHRA and CDR2 as YSYEKL. V lost 0 bases and J lost 3; bases outside the gene matches: 8.

This rearrangement joins TRBV5-1 to TRBJ1-5; no firm D call. Germline CDR1 is SGHRS and CDR2 is YFSETQ. Trimming took off 0 bases at V and 7 bases at J, with 11 bases between the two ends. CDR3 length: 14 residues. In DNA form, the CDR3 reads TGCGCCAGCAGCTTGGGTTCCGGGAACCAGCCCCAGCATTTT. It yields the protein CASSLGSGNQPQHF.

This chain joins TRBV27 and TRBJ2-5; 9 nucleotides align to TRBD2. Trimming took 3 bases from V and 2 from J; bases not matched to a gene: 4. The CDR3 runs 15 residues. From germline, CDR1 is MNHEY and CDR2 SMNVEV (reference sequence). CDR3 in DNA: TGTGCCAGCAGTTTGGCGGGAGGGCGTCAAGAGACCCAGTACTTC. Residues: CASSLAGGRQETQYF.